A selection of T cell receptor beta chains follows, all from one sample in a study of blood T cell repertoires in COVID-19. The data were produced by immunoSEQ multiplex PCR, yet TCRdb's version contains in-frame clones alone and is incomplete. This sample has 130,000 or so clones; roughly four fifths occur once, and the top ten carry around 10%. The specimen was peripheral blood. The origin of the receptors is a human donor in a cohort sampled during active COVID-19. CDR3s include the opening cysteine and the closing phenylalanine or tryptophan. D genes are given only for firm matches. Clone size is not always given. Where it is, it says once, few, many or a class for expanded clones.

CDR3 DNA	CDR3 protein	J gene	V gene	D gene	clone size
TGTGCCACCAAACCTCAGGGAACAGGCACAGATACGCAGTATTTT	CATKPQGTGTDTQYF	TRBJ2-3	TRBV15	.	once
TGTGCCAGCAGTTTTGGACAGGGGGTCGGGAGCTCCTACAATGAGCAGTTCTTC	CASSFGQGVGSSYNEQFF	TRBJ2-1	TRBV25-1	TRBD1	few
TGTGCCAGCAGCTCCCCGGGACAGGCTCCCCAAGGGACTAATGAAAAACTGTTTTTT	CASSSPGQAPQGTNEKLFF	TRBJ1-4	TRBV7-9	TRBD1	.
TGTGCCAGCAGCCAAGTCCATCACTCGGGACACGACGACGTCTATGGCTACACCTTC	CASSQVHHSGHDDVYGYTF	TRBJ1-2	TRBV3-1/TRBV3-2	.	.
TGTGCCAGCTCAATGGGACAGGGATTAGATGAGCAGTTCTTC	CASSMGQGLDEQFF	TRBJ2-1	TRBV18	TRBD1	.
TGTGCCAGCAGCCCCTTGACAGGGGCACAGAGCTCCTACGAGCAGTACTTC	CASSPLTGAQSSYEQYF	TRBJ2-7	TRBV11-2	TRBD1	few
TGTGCCAGTAGTATGAACGGCGGGTCATCTCTCCCCCAGCATTTT	CASSMNGGSSLPQHF	TRBJ1-5	TRBV19	.	once
TGTGCCAGCAGCCCCCCCCCGGGGACAGGAGATCACAATGAGCAGTTCTTC	CASSPPPGTGDHNEQFF	TRBJ2-1	TRBV3-1/TRBV3-2	TRBD1	.
TGTGCCAGCGGAACGAGGGACAATTATAATTCACCCCTCCACTTT	CASGTRDNYNSPLHF	TRBJ1-6	TRBV27	.	.
TGTGCCAGCAGTTACTTCTCGACAGGGCTGAACACTGAAGCTTTCTTT	CASSYFSTGLNTEAFF	TRBJ1-1	TRBV6-6	TRBD1	.